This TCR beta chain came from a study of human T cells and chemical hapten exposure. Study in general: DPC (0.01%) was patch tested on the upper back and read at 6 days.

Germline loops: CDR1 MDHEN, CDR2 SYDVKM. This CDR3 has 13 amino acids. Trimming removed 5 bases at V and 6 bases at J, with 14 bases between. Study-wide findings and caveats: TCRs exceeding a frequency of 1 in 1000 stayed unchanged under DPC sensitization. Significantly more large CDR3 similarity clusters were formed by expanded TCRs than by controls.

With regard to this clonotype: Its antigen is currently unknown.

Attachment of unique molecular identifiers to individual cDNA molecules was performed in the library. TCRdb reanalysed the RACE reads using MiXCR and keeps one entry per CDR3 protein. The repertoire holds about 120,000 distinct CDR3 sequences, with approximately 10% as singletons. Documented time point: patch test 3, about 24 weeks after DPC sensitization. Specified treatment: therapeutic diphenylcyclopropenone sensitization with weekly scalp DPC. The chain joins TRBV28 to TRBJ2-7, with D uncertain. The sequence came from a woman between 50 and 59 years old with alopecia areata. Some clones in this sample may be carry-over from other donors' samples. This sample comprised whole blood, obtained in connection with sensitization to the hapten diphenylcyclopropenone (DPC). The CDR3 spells CASSPVLRVEQYF. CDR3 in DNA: TGTGCCAGCAGTCCCGTGCTTCGCGTCGAGCAGTACTTC.